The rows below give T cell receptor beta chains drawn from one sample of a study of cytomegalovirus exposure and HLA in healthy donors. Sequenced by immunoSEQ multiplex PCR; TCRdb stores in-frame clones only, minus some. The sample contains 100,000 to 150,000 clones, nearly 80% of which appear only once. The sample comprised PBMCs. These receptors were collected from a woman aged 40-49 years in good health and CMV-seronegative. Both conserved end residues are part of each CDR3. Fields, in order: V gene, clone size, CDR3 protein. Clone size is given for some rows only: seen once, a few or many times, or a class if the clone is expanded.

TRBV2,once,CASSEARQGNTIYF
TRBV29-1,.,CSVADSTGNTIYF
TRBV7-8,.,CASSPGLGNNEQFF
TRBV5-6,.,CASSWGQGWTEAFF
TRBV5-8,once,CASSLVGRGDGYTF
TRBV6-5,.,CASSSQTGTYEQYF
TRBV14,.,CASSLRGYEQYF
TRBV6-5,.,CASSPPYSPLHF
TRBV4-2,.,CASSQGGQGDYGYTF
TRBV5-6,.,CASSLAASVYNEQFF
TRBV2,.,CASSPLFRGSEQFF
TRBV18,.,CASSRGTGKESPLHF
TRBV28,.,CASSLVVQGLNTEAFF
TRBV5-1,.,CASSLVAVSYNEQFF
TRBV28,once,CASSFGGYYEQYF
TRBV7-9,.,CSSSLLSGARTGELFF
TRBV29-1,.,CSVAGGSPGANVLTF
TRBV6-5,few,CASSYAQGADTQYF
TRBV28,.,CASSSFRDYEQYF
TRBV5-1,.,CASSATGTGQETQYF
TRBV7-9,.,CSSSSSRQSIDTQYF
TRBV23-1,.,CASSLGTKRGKNIQYF
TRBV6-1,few,CASSSRTGRAGYTF
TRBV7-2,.,CASSYDSPNYNEQFF
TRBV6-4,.,CASSDQFGTRDGYTF
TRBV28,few,CASSSPRTSRSKIEQFF
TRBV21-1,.,CASSKGRQGQLNDSQYF